This T cell receptor (beta chain) was documented in a study of blood T cell repertoires in COVID-19 (TCRdb year 2020). Regarding the study in general: Samples covering the acute and convalescent phases of COVID-19 were provided by collaborators in the United States, Italy and Spain. The material from the prospective study consisted of cDNA or gDNA derived from T cells, B-cell-depleted T cells, or PBMCs. Subjects who had been exposed to COVID-19, were actively infected with it, or had recovered from it provided the deeply sampled blood TCRbeta repertoires that made up the dataset. The repertoires were made available in a free public database intended to serve as a resource for research on the immune response to SARS-CoV-2. HLA class I and class II types, where available, came from metadata supplied by the sample provider rather than from assay-based typing. Samples came from the ongoing ImmuneRACE study (first 160 participants) plus 1,254 subjects from 6 global collaborators. The sample metadata nearly always contained a de-identified subject ID, COVID-19 status, age in years and sex.

The CDR3, from cysteine to phenylalanine, totals 14 residues. The sequence is cut down to CDR3 DNA, 42 bases in frame from base 1. Trimmed from V: 6 bases; trimmed from J: 5 bases; junction bases lacking a gene match: 5. CDR1 and CDR2, per the germline V gene (reference sequence), are MNHEY and SMNVEV. Whole blood was collected in K2EDTA tubes by collaborating institutions according to the institutions' own protocols. For TCRbeta analysis, collaborators shipped samples as frozen whole blood, isolated PBMCs, or DNA extracted from either of those sample types. Turning to this clone: The target of this receptor is not known. Base qualities are not provided; no much larger clone lies one nucleotide away.

The paper as a whole reports these results and caveats: Clinical and demographic metadata were provided uncurated, with the amount varying by source and participant.

TCRbeta CDR3 regions were amplified from genomic DNA by means of the immunoSEQ Assay, a bias-controlled multiplex PCR. Turning to the authors' computational methods: The number of nucleated cells in each sample was estimated from the amplification of reference gene primers within the assay. Sequence reads were collapsed and filtered to measure the absolute abundance of every unique TCRbeta CDR3 rearrangement. For each sample, productive Simpson clonality was calculated as the square root of Simpson's diversity index over productive rearrangements. TCRdb took over this immuneACCESS table, retaining in-frame rearrangements with V and J assigned. Such tables are incomplete; in checked studies, under half of the missing clones stem from an unresolved V gene, and the remainder is unexplained. V and J calls and clone size follow that table, whereas D and trimming were derived from the DNA. This sample lists more than 200,000 clones; over 80% were detected once. Of the sample, 25% to 35% falls within the top ten clones.

The specimen sequenced was peripheral blood. The TCR was taken from a man aged 35-49 years with acute or convalescent COVID-19. The chain joins TRBV27 to TRBJ2-5; 11 nucleotides in the junction match TRBD2. The CDR3 protein sequence reads: CASSTTSGKETQYF. In nucleotides, the sequence is TGTGCCAGCAGCACGACTAGCGGGAAGGAGACCCAGTACTTC.